This passage covers 21 T cell receptor beta chains from one sample sequenced in a study of CD8 T cells in ankylosing spondylitis. Overall study findings and caveats: Ankylosing spondylitis blood appeared to be characterized by a TCR beta motif of 7 to 9 highly homologous variants.

TCRdb reprocessed the 5' RACE reads with MiXCR, giving one entry per CDR3 protein. This sample yields approximately 540,000 distinct CDR3 sequences, of which about 13% are seen a single time; nearly 7% belongs to the top ten. Their specific antigens are unknown. The sample consisted of blood, either unsorted or a sorted T cell fraction (not recorded which). These receptors all come from a male donor with ankylosing spondylitis.

The sample holds many counts of this clonotype. The CDR3 coding sequence is TGCAGCGCGGAGACGACGACCCGTGGAGCAGGAATGAACTATGGCTACACCTTC. Amino acid sequence: CSAETTTRGAGMNYGYTF. The rearrangement uses TRBV29-1 and TRBJ1-2; D unresolved. Germline V gene data show CDR1 as SQVTM and CDR2 as ANQGSEA. V lost 7 bases, J lost 2 bases, and 29 bases lay in between. CDR3 length equals 18 residues.

The chain uses TRBV5-1 and TRBJ2-7, with 11 positions matching TRBD2. Looked up from germline, CDR1 is SGHRS and CDR2 is YFSETQ. The V segment lost 4 bases and the J segment 3 bases; nucleotides outside the gene matches: 6. The CDR3 is 15 amino acids. CDR3 bases: TGCGCCAGCAGCGACCGGACTAGCGGGTACTACGAGCAGTACTTC. Protein product: CASSDRTSGYYEQYF.

This clonotype came up a few times. The chain employs TRBV29-1 and TRBJ2-3, with a tentative D call TRBD2 (6 bases). CDR1 and CDR2 from the germline V gene are SQVTM and ANQGSEA. With 6 bases removed from V and 3 bases from J, the gap between germline ends came to 13 bases. This CDR3 has 13 amino acids. This chain's CDR3 is CSVGRGRTDTQYF. Written as DNA, the CDR3 is TGCAGCGTAGGGAGAGGGAGGACAGATACGCAGTATTTT.

The rearrangement uses TRBV5-1 and TRBJ1-3; D gene ambiguous. Germline V gene data show CDR1 as SGHRS and CDR2 as YFSETQ. CDR3 length: 16 residues. V shed 4 bases and J shed 0 bases, with 14 bases lying between them. CDR3 amino acids: CASSQDLLFSGNTIYF. The CDR3 DNA is TGCGCCAGCAGCCAGGACCTTCTCTTCTCTGGAAACACCATATATTTT.

The chain is built from TRBV12-3 or TRBV12-4 and TRBJ2-4; weak D call: TRBD1 (6 bases). Trimming took 5 bases from V and 4 from J, leaving 9 bases between them. The CDR3 consists of 13 residues. The CDR3 is CASSPTGKNIQYF. CDR3 DNA: TGTGCCAGCAGTCCTACAGGGAAAAACATTCAGTACTTC.

V and J are TRBV6-5 and TRBJ2-1; a weak D match, TRBD1 (6 bases). Germline V CDR1 and CDR2: MNHEY, SVGAGI. Trimming pared 4 bases from V and 0 bases from J, leaving 16 bases between. The CDR3 contains 17 residues. Here the CDR3 reads CASSFSGTTSSYNEQFF. Here the CDR3 DNA reads TGTGCCAGCAGTTTTTCCGGGACAACGAGCTCCTACAATGAGCAGTTCTTC.

This clonotype was observed many times. CDR3 residues: CASSLGGRANTGELFF. As DNA, the CDR3 is TGTGCCAGCAGCTTAGGCGGCAGGGCGAACACCGGGGAGCTGTTTTTT. This chain joins TRBV11-3 and TRBJ2-2; perhaps TRBD1 as D (5 bases). V shed 1 base and J shed 0 bases, with 9 bases lying between them. This CDR3 comprises 16 residues. Germline V gives CDR1 SGHNT, CDR2 YENEEA.

The chain recombines TRBV5-1 with TRBJ2-2; 9 bases align to TRBD2. The V gene's germline CDR1 is SGHRS and CDR2 YFSETQ. CDR3 length equals 15 residues. V lost 3 bases and J lost 8; bases outside the gene matches: 8. The CDR3 sequence is CASSSTSGRSGELFF. CDR3 in DNA: TGCGCCAGCAGCTCGACTAGCGGAAGATCGGGGGAGCTGTTTTTT.

This chain uses TRBV5-1 with TRBJ2-3; D gene unclear. V was trimmed by 0 bases and J by 0 bases, leaving 14 bases between them. Germline V gives CDR1 SGHRS, CDR2 YFSETQ. This CDR3 is built from 17 residues. The CDR3 region is CASSLVPGSSSTDTQYF. The CDR3 DNA sequence: TGCGCCAGCAGCTTGGTCCCCGGGTCGTCTAGCACAGATACGCAGTATTTT.

The chain recombines TRBV4-2 with TRBJ2-7; the D gene is possibly TRBD1 (6 bases). CDR1 is LGHNA, CDR2 YNFKEQ, per germline. Trimming left V 0 bases short and J 3 bases short, with 9 bases between. This CDR3 is 14 amino acids long. The CDR3 DNA sequence: TGTGCCAGCAGCCAAGAGGAACAGGGCTACGAGCAGTACTTC. The encoded protein is CASSQEEQGYEQYF.

This chain uses TRBV7-8 with TRBJ2-3; 10 nucleotides line up with TRBD2. Unmatched junction bases numbered 11, after V lost 5 bases and J lost 3 bases. Looked up from germline, CDR1 is SGHVS and CDR2 is FQNEAQ. This CDR3 has 17 residues. The CDR3: CASSHPLAGGLTDTQYF. CDR3 nucleotide sequence: TGTGCCAGCAGCCATCCATTAGCGGGAGGTTTGACAGATACGCAGTATTTT.

This clonotype was picked up a small number of times. The chain has TRBV12-3 or TRBV12-4 and TRBJ2-1; 11 bases agree with TRBD2. The CDR3 spans 18 residues. The V segment lost 0 bases and the J segment 7 bases; nucleotides outside the gene matches: 11. CDR3 loop: CASSLAVGLAEVGNEQFF. The CDR3 DNA reads TGTGCCAGCAGTTTAGCGGTGGGACTAGCGGAAGTCGGGAATGAGCAGTTCTTC.

This clonotype has only a few counts. This rearrangement joins TRBV7-8 to TRBJ1-1; the D is unclear. Germline assignment: CDR1 SGHVS and CDR2 FQNEAQ. Deletions cut 3 bases from V and 0 bases from J, with 8 bases between. This CDR3 region has 14 residues. The CDR3 sequence: CASSFHEMNTEAFF. CDR3 in DNA: TGTGCCAGCAGCTTCCACGAAATGAACACTGAAGCTTTCTTT.

This clonotype was picked up a small number of times. This sequence joins TRBV9 and TRBJ2-1; 7 bases agree with TRBD2. The CDR3 contains 16 residues. After removal of 6 bases from V and 2 bases from J, the junction contained 11 bases not matched to a gene. CDR1 SGDLS and CDR2 YYNGEE come from the germline V gene. CDR3 amino acids: CASTRGSSGPYNEQFF. For the CDR3, the DNA is TGTGCCAGCACCCGGGGGTCTAGCGGCCCCTACAATGAGCAGTTCTTC.

This clonotype has just a few counts. The CDR3 DNA is TGCGCCGCCACGACCCCGGGGGGCGAGGCTTTCTTT. Protein sequence: CAATTPGGEAFF. The V and J genes are TRBV5-1 and TRBJ1-1; D might be TRBD1 (6 bases). The CDR3 sequence is 12 residues long. V was cut by 10 bases and J by 11 bases, with 21 bases left in between. The germline gives CDR1 SGHRS, CDR2 YFSETQ.

The chain couples TRBV18 to TRBJ2-4; D gene unclear. The V end was cut by 6 bases, the J end by 2 bases, with 8 bases between. This CDR3 comprises 13 residues. Germline V gene lookup returns CDR1 KGHSH and CDR2 LQKENI. The CDR3 DNA is TGTGCCAGCTCGCAGGCTACCAAAAACATTCAGTACTTC. Translation gives CASSQATKNIQYF.

Points on this clonotype: Since a much larger clone is just one base distant, this may be a read error. V and J are TRBV20-1 and TRBJ2-1, with TRBD2 identical over 10 bases. The CDR3 covers 16 residues. CDR1 is DFQATT, CDR2 SNEGSKA, per germline (reference sequence). DNA for the CDR3: TGCAGGGCTAGAGACCCTAGAGCGGGAGGGCCAAATGAGCAGTTCTTC. This sequence encodes CRARDPRAGGPNEQFF.

This clonotype was detected only a few times. V and J are TRBV9 and TRBJ1-1; 10 bases fit TRBD1. Trimming removed 5 bases from V and 5 bases from J; junction bases left unmatched: 9. This CDR3 region has 15 residues. The germline V gene has CDR1 SGDLS and CDR2 YYNGEE. In DNA form, the CDR3 reads TGTGCCAGCAGTGGGACAGGGGATATAAGGACTGAAGCTTTCTTT. As protein: CASSGTGDIRTEAFF.

The gene calls are TRBV13 and TRBJ2-7, with D maybe TRBD2 (6 bases). Trimming removed 2 bases at V and 0 bases at J, with 8 bases between. Germline V gene lookup returns CDR1 PRHDT and CDR2 FYEKMQ (reference sequence). The CDR3 totals 14 residues. The CDR3 region is CASSLSGFSYEQYF. In nucleotides, the CDR3 is TGTGCCAGCAGCTTAAGCGGGTTCTCCTACGAGCAGTACTTC.

This clonotype showed up just a few times. V and J are TRBV3-1 and TRBJ2-2; D is unresolved. This CDR3 has 13 residues. CDR1 and CDR2 (germline): LGHDT, YNNKEL (reference sequence). V was trimmed by 1 base and J by 4 bases, leaving 4 bases between them. The CDR3 bases are TGTGCCAGCAGCCAAGTGGCCACCGGGGAGCTGTTTTTT. This translates into CASSQVATGELFF.

The genes are TRBV15 and TRBJ1-2; D is ambiguous. This CDR3 has 16 amino acids. CDR1 and CDR2 from the germline V gene are LNHNV and YYDKDF (reference sequence). V was shortened by 0 bases and J by 4 bases, with 15 bases between the two germline ends. The CDR3 sequence is CATSRDRVLSVYGYTF. The CDR3 DNA sequence: TGTGCCACCAGCAGAGATAGAGTCCTGTCCGTCTATGGCTACACCTTC.